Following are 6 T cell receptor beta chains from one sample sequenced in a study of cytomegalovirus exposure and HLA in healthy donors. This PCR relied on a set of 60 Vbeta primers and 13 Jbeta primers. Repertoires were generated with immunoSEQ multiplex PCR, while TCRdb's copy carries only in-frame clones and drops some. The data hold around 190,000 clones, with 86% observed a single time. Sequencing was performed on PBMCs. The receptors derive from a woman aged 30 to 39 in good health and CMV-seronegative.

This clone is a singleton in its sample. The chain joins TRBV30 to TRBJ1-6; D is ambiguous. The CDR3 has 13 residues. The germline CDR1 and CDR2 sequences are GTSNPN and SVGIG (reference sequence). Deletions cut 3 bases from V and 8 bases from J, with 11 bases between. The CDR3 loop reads CAWRSSRDSPLHF. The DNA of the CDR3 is TGTGCCTGGAGATCCTCGCGGGATTCACCCCTCCACTTT.

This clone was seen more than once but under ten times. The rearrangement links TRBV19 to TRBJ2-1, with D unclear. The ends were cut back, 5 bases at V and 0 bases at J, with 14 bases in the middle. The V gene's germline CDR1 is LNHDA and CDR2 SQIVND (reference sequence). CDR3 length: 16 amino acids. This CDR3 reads CASSALASLSYNEQFF. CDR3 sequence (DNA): TGTGCCAGTAGTGCCTTAGCTTCCCTCTCCTACAATGAGCAGTTCTTC.

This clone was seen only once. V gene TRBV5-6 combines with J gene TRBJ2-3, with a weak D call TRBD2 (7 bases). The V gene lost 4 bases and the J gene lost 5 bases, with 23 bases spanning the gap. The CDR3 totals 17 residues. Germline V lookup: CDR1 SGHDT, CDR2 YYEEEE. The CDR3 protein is CASSPGGGLVRGDTQYF. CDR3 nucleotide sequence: TGTGCCAGCAGCCCTGGGGGGGGCCTTGTTAGGGGAGATACGCAGTATTTT.

CDR3 amino acids: CASSLSRTSGYNEQFF. The CDR3 region has the DNA TGTGCCAGCAGCTTAAGTAGGACTAGCGGATACAATGAGCAGTTCTTC. The V call is TRBV7-3, the J call TRBJ2-1; 10 bases match TRBD2. This CDR3 region has 16 residues. V dropped 1 base and J dropped 4; count of bases not matched to a gene: 4. CDR1 SGHTA and CDR2 FQGTGA come from the germline V gene.

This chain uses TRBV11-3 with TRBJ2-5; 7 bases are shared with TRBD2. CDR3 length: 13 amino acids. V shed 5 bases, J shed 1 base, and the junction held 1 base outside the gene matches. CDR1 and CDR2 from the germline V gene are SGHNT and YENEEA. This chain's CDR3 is CASSRTSQETQYF. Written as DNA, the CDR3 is TGTGCCAGCAGCCGGACTAGCCAAGAGACCCAGTACTTC.

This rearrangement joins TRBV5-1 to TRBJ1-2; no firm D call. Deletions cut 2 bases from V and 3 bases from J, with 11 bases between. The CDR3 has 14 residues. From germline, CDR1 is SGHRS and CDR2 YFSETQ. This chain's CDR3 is CASSLSGVDYGYTF. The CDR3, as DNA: TGCGCCAGCAGCTTATCGGGTGTGGACTATGGCTACACCTTC.